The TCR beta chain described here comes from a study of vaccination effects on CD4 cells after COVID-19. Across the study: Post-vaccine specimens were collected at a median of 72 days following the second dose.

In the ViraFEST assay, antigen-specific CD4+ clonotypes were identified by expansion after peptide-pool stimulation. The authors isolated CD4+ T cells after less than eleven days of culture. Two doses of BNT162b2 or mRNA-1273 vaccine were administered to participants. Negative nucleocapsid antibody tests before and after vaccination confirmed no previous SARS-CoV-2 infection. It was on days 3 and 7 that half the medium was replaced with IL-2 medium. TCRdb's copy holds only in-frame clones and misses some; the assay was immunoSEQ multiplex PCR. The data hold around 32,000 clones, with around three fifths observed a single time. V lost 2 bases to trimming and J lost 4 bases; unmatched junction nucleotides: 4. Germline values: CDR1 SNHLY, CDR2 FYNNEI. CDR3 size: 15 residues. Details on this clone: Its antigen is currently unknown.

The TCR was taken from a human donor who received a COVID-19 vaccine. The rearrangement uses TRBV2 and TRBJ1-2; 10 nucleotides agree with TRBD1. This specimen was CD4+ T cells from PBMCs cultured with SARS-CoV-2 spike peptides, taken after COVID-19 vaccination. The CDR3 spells CASSELRDRGYGYTF. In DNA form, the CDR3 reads TGTGCCAGCAGTGAACTCCGGGACAGGGGCTATGGCTACACCTTC.